The 17 T cell receptor beta chains below were found in one sample sequenced in a study of response to subunit inactivated influenza vaccine. TCRdb re-derived calls from the RT-PCR reads in MiXCR, one entry per CDR3 protein. The sample consists of 650,000 to 800,000 distinct CDR3 sequences, approximately 17% of them appearing once. Material: PBMCs from blood, obtained about 5 days after vaccination. The receptors were gathered from a man aged 50-60 years who received an inactivated influenza vaccine.

CDR3 loop: CSAHPGLAIYEQYF. CDR3 in DNA: TGCAGTGCCCACCCGGGACTAGCAATCTACGAGCAGTACTTC. This sequence joins TRBV20-1 and TRBJ2-7; 9 bases line up with TRBD2. CDR1 is DFQATT and CDR2 is SNEGSKA in the germline V gene (reference sequence). V trimming: 6 bases; J trimming: 3 bases; junction bases outside the gene matches: 9. The CDR3 is 14 residues long.

This clonotype was observed many times. J is TRBJ2-1 and V is TRBV12-3 or TRBV12-4, with D perhaps matching TRBD1 (5 bases). Trimming shortened V by 6 bases and J by 10 bases, and 19 bases separated the two germline ends. The CDR3 loop spans 14 amino acids. CDR3 nucleotide sequence: TGTGCCAGCAGCGGTTCAGGGTCGAAAGGCGAGCAGTTCTTC. Translation gives CASSGSGSKGEQFF.

The rearrangement links TRBV5-1 to TRBJ1-6; TRBD1 aligns across 7 bases. The CDR3 length is 15 residues. Germline-derived CDR1 and CDR2 are SGHRS and YFSETQ. The V gene end was trimmed by 4 bases and the J gene end by 5 bases; junction bases not matched to a gene: 6. As DNA, the CDR3 is TGCGCCAGCAGCCAACCGGGACAGAATAATTCACCCCTCCACTTT. Encoded protein: CASSQPGQNNSPLHF.

This clonotype showed up many times. The chain joins TRBV24-1 to TRBJ1-5, with unresolved D. The CDR3 has 14 amino acids. V gave up 2 bases and J gave up 8 bases, with 12 bases separating them. Germline CDR1 KGHDR, CDR2 SFDVKD. The CDR3 sequence is CATSDSQQWKPQHF. CDR3 DNA: TGTGCCACCAGTGATTCCCAACAATGGAAGCCCCAGCATTTT.

Only a few counts were recorded for this clonotype. The chain is built from TRBV9 and TRBJ2-1; 8 bases are shared with TRBD2. V shed 0 bases and J 6 bases; nucleotides not matched to a gene: 8. Germline CDR1 SGDLS, CDR2 YYNGEE. This CDR3 contains 16 residues. CDR3 DNA sequence: TGTGCCAGCAGCGTAGTAGGTGTAGCGGGATTCAATGAGCAGTTCTTC. The encoded protein is CASSVVGVAGFNEQFF.

This clonotype was counted a few times. The chain employs TRBV7-9 and TRBJ2-2; D unresolved. Germline CDR1 SEHNR, CDR2 FQNEAQ (reference sequence). This CDR3 region has 14 residues. The V end was cut by 5 bases, the J end by 6 bases, with 13 bases between. CDR3 sequence (DNA): TGTGCCAGCAGCCCACCGCTCGTGCCCGGGGAGCTGTTTTTT. Amino acid sequence: CASSPPLVPGELFF.

The chain uses TRBV12-3 or TRBV12-4 and TRBJ2-2; 7 bases line up with TRBD1. The trim removed 7 bases at V and 8 bases at J, leaving 4 bases unmatched. The CDR3 runs to 12 residues. As DNA, the CDR3 is TGTGCCAGCAACAAGGGGGCGGGGGAGCTGTTTTTT. Translation gives CASNKGAGELFF.

This clonotype was observed a few times. The chain couples TRBV12-3 or TRBV12-4 to TRBJ2-3; 8 bases match TRBD2. This CDR3 contains 14 residues. V lost 5 bases to trimming and J lost 5 bases; unmatched junction nucleotides: 6. CDR3 sequence (DNA): TGTGCCAGCAGTAGCGGGGGCATGGGAGATACGCAGTATTTT. It yields the protein CASSSGGMGDTQYF.

The chain joins TRBV2 to TRBJ2-7, with TRBD2 matching 7 bases. V was pared by 6 bases and J by 7 bases, with 6 bases of the junction left unmatched. This CDR3 has 12 residues. The germline V gene has CDR1 SNHLY and CDR2 FYNNEI. CDR3 sequence (DNA): TGTGCCAGCAGGTCACTAGCGCTTGAGCAGTACTTC. It specifies CASRSLALEQYF.

The chain employs TRBV20-1 and TRBJ2-4, with 11 nucleotides matching TRBD2. This CDR3 contains 14 residues. V dropped 2 bases and J dropped 6; count of bases not matched to a gene: 3. CDR1 DFQATT and CDR2 SNEGSKA come from the germline V gene (reference sequence). In DNA, the CDR3 is TGCAGTGCTAGAACCGGGACTAGCGGAAACATTCAGTACTTC. Translated: CSARTGTSGNIQYF.

This clonotype came up many times. The chain links TRBV3-1 to TRBJ2-7, with 7 bases aligning to TRBD1. There are 14 residues in the CDR3. CDR1 and CDR2 from the germline V gene are LGHDT and YNNKEL (reference sequence). V gave up 4 bases and J gave up 5 bases; unmatched junction bases: 8. The CDR3 loop is CASSRNRGSDEQYF. The DNA of the CDR3 is TGTGCCAGCAGCCGCAACAGGGGAAGCGACGAGCAGTACTTC.

The rearrangement links TRBV3-1 to TRBJ2-7; D perhaps matches TRBD2 (6 bases). The germline gives CDR1 LGHDT, CDR2 YNNKEL (reference sequence). V gave up 0 bases and J gave up 6 bases, with 12 bases separating them. The CDR3 has 14 amino acids. CDR3 sequence: CASSQDGGRLEQYF. CDR3 DNA: TGTGCCAGCAGCCAAGATGGAGGGCGGCTCGAGCAGTACTTC.

The V call is TRBV6-2 or TRBV6-3, the J call TRBJ1-3, with TRBD1 as a possible D gene (6 bases). The germline V gene has CDR1 MNHEY and CDR2 SVGEGT. V shed 5 bases and J shed 0 bases, with 14 bases lying between them. The CDR3 contains 16 residues. CDR3 bases: TGTGCCAGCAGTGGGACCGGGACAACCTCTGGAAACACCATATATTTT. Its translation is CASSGTGTTSGNTIYF.

This clonotype was counted a single time. The rearrangement links TRBV12-5 to TRBJ2-7, with D uncertain. Trimming removed 3 bases from V and 3 bases from J, with 6 bases in between. CDR3 length equals 12 residues. Per germline, CDR1 LGHNT and CDR2 FRNRAP. CDR3 coding DNA: TGTGCTAGTGGTTTCGGCAGCTACGAGCAGTACTTC. Protein sequence: CASGFGSYEQYF.

This clonotype has more than one count but fewer than ten. The chain uses TRBV20-1 and TRBJ2-1, with TRBD2 matching 10 bases. Germline lookup yields CDR1 DFQATT and CDR2 SNEGSKA (reference sequence). The V gene end was trimmed by 1 base and the J gene end by 4 bases; junction bases not matched to a gene: 10. CDR3 size: 17 residues. The CDR3 sequence: CSARGLAGAPGYNEQFF. Written as DNA, the CDR3 is TGCAGTGCTAGAGGTCTAGCGGGGGCCCCGGGGTACAATGAGCAGTTCTTC.

The chain combines TRBV7-2 with TRBJ2-1, with 8 bases lining up with TRBD1. J was trimmed by 1 base and V by 5 bases; bases with no gene match: 7. The germline CDR1 and CDR2 sequences are SGHTA and FQGNSA. There are 16 residues in the CDR3. Here the CDR3 DNA reads TGTGCCAGCAGCCTGAGGACAGGGACGTCCTACAATGAGCAGTTCTTC. Protein product: CASSLRTGTSYNEQFF.

This clonotype was counted only a few times. The V gene is TRBV19, the J gene TRBJ2-4; D gene uncertain. Trimming shortened V by 6 bases and J by 6 bases, and 15 bases separated the two germline ends. This CDR3 comprises 14 residues. CDR1 is LNHDA and CDR2 is SQIVND in the germline V gene (reference sequence). The CDR3 is CASSHKWAGNIQYF. As DNA, the CDR3 is TGTGCCAGTAGCCATAAATGGGCTGGAAACATTCAGTACTTC.